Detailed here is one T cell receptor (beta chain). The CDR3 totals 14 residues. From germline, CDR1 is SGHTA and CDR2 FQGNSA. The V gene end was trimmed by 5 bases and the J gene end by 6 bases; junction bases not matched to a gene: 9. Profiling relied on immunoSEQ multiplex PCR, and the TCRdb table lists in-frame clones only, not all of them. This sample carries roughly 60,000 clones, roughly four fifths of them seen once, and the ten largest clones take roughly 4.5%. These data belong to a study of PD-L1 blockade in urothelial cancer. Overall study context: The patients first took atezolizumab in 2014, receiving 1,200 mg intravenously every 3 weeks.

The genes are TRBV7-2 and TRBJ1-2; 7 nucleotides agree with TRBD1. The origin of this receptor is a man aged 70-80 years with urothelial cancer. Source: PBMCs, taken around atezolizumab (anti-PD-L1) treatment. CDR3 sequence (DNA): TGTGCCAGCAGCCCTCGACAGGGACTTAATGGCTACACCTTC. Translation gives CASSPRQGLNGYTF.